The 21 T cell receptor beta chains below were found in one sample sequenced in a study of blood T cell repertoires in COVID-19. Assay used: immunoSEQ multiplex PCR; TCRdb lists only in-frame clones, some missing. The sample has 250,000 or so clones; approximately 82% are singletons. Sequencing was performed on peripheral blood. These receptors originate from a woman aged 18-35 years with acute or convalescent COVID-19.

This chain uses TRBV2 with TRBJ2-1, with 16 bases matching TRBD2. This CDR3 contains 15 residues. The germline V gene encodes CDR1 SNHLY and CDR2 FYNNEI. V dropped 1 base and J dropped 16; count of bases not matched to a gene: 7. The DNA of the CDR3 is TGTGCCAGCAGTGAAGGGGGACTAGCGGGAGGGACCTCTTTCTTC. Its protein product is CASSEGGLAGGTSFF.

The chain joins TRBV5-5 to TRBJ2-5, with a possible D match to TRBD2 (6 bases). The CDR3 consists of 17 residues. V lost 4 bases and J 1 base, leaving 20 bases between the germline ends. Germline V gene data show CDR1 as SGHKS and CDR2 as YYEKEE (reference sequence). CDR3 amino acids: CASSRQPGLKGQETQYF. For the CDR3, the DNA is TGTGCCAGCAGCCGCCAACCGGGACTCAAGGGCCAAGAGACCCAGTACTTC.

The gene calls are TRBV6-2 or TRBV6-3 and TRBJ1-5; D remains ambiguous. V was pared by 5 bases and J by 0 bases, with 11 bases between. Germline lookup yields CDR1 MNHEY and CDR2 SVGEGT. This CDR3 region has 15 residues. The CDR3 region has the DNA TGTGCCAGCAGTAACCGGGTCCCTAGCAATCAGCCCCAGCATTTT. Its translation is CASSNRVPSNQPQHF.

The chain combines TRBV9 with TRBJ2-2; D unclear. The V gene lost 0 bases and the J gene lost 5 bases, with 8 bases spanning the gap. The CDR3 runs to 14 residues. Looked up from germline, CDR1 is SGDLS and CDR2 is YYNGEE. The CDR3 region has the DNA TGTGCCAGCAGCGTAGGCCCTAGTACCGGGGAGCTGTTTTTT. Translated, it gives CASSVGPSTGELFF.

The V call is TRBV15, the J call TRBJ2-7, with 8 nucleotides matching TRBD1. The CDR3 consists of 14 residues. The V gene's germline CDR1 is LNHNV and CDR2 YYDKDF (reference sequence). Losses at the gene ends were 4 bases for V and 7 bases for J; bases not matched to a gene: 9. The CDR3 sequence: CATSTGTGTGEQYF. In DNA, the CDR3 is TGTGCCACCAGCACCGGGACAGGAACTGGGGAGCAGTACTTC.

The rearrangement joins TRBV28 to TRBJ1-3, with a weak D call TRBD1 (5 bases). Trimming pared 2 bases from V and 2 bases from J, leaving 13 bases between. CDR1 and CDR2 (germline): MDHEN, SYDVKM. The CDR3 is 16 residues long. The CDR3: CASSLGWGRAGNTIYF. The CDR3 nucleotides are TGTGCCAGCAGTTTAGGTTGGGGCAGAGCTGGAAACACCATATATTTT.

The table lists this clone with a few counts. This chain joins TRBV3-1 (or the pseudogene TRBV3-2) and TRBJ1-2, with D possibly matching TRBD1 (5 bases). CDR3 size: 13 residues. CDR1 LGHDT and CDR2 YNNKEL come from the germline V gene (reference sequence). Trimming took off 6 bases at V and 7 bases at J, with 15 bases between the two ends. Here the CDR3 reads CASSRTGTGGYTF. The CDR3 nucleotides are TGTGCCAGCAGTCGTACAGGAACAGGTGGCTACACCTTC.

The chain combines TRBV7-9 with TRBJ2-3, with D possibly matching TRBD2 (6 bases). The CDR3 covers 15 residues. The germline V and J ends were trimmed by 5 bases and 3 bases, with 15 bases remaining between them. Per the germline V gene, CDR1 is SEHNR and CDR2 is FQNEAQ (reference sequence). CDR3: CASSLKTSWTDTQYF. CDR3 in DNA: TGTGCCAGCAGCCTCAAGACTAGTTGGACAGATACGCAGTATTTT.

The chain combines TRBV4-1 with TRBJ1-5; TRBD1 agrees at 8 bases. Germline V lookup: CDR1 MGHRA, CDR2 YSYEKL. The CDR3 extends over 14 amino acids. V trimming: 0 bases; J trimming: 6 bases; junction bases outside the gene matches: 1. The chain's CDR3 is CASSQDDRGQPQHF. The DNA of the CDR3 is TGCGCCAGCAGCCAAGATGACAGGGGTCAGCCCCAGCATTTT.

V is TRBV10-3 and J is TRBJ1-2; no definite D call. V was trimmed by 4 bases and J by 4 bases, leaving 16 bases between them. The CDR3 spans 15 residues. From germline, CDR1 is ENHRY and CDR2 SYGVKD. The CDR3 DNA follows: TGTGCCATCAGTGTCGACGGCCTCCTAGGCTATGGCTACACCTTC. Amino acids: CAISVDGLLGYGYTF.

The chain uses TRBV5-1 and TRBJ2-1, with 12 bases matching TRBD2. The CDR3 runs to 15 residues. Germline V gives CDR1 SGHRS, CDR2 YFSETQ. The ends lost 3 bases at V and 6 bases at J; junction bases unmatched: 4. In nucleotides, the CDR3 is TGCGCCAGCAGCTCCGGACTAGCGGGGACCAATGAGCAGTTCTTC. This sequence encodes CASSSGLAGTNEQFF.

The genes are TRBV28 and TRBJ2-5, with 8 bases matching TRBD2. J lost 9 bases, V lost 6 bases, and 15 bases had no gene match. There are 15 residues in the CDR3. Germline V gene lookup returns CDR1 MDHEN and CDR2 SYDVKM. CDR3 in amino acids: CASRPTRGLVLAQYF. DNA for the CDR3: TGTGCCAGCAGACCTACGAGGGGACTAGTTTTAGCCCAGTACTTC.

The rearrangement joins TRBV6-5 to TRBJ2-7; 9 bases match TRBD2. V lost 6 bases, J lost 9 bases, and 15 bases stayed unmatched. Looked up from germline, CDR1 is MNHEY and CDR2 is SVGAGI. The length of the CDR3 is 15 residues. The CDR3 DNA follows: TGTGCCAGCAGCCTTAGCGGGAGTGTCACTTCTGGGCAGTACTTC. As protein: CASSLSGSVTSGQYF.

V is TRBV5-1 and J is TRBJ2-2; 9 positions agree with TRBD1. The CDR3 sequence is 17 residues long. Germline V CDR1 and CDR2: SGHRS, YFSETQ. The V and J ends lost 4 bases and 3 bases, in that order; junction bases with no gene match: 10. Written as DNA, the CDR3 is TGCGCCAGCAGCCGCCTCCCGGACAGGGGTTACACCGGGGAGCTGTTTTTT. Encoded protein: CASSRLPDRGYTGELFF.

This clone was counted between two and nine times. This chain joins TRBV30 and TRBJ1-6; D not resolved. The CDR3 runs to 14 residues. Trimming shortened V by 1 base and J by 5 bases, and 9 bases separated the two germline ends. The V gene's germline CDR1 is GTSNPN and CDR2 SVGIG (reference sequence). The CDR3 is CAWSAQHNNSPLHF. CDR3 coding DNA: TGTGCCTGGAGTGCCCAACATAATAATTCACCCCTCCACTTT.

The V call is TRBV5-4, the J call TRBJ1-2, with a weak D call TRBD1 (5 bases). V was clipped by 0 bases and J by 7 bases, with 10 bases between them. CDR3 length: 13 amino acids. Germline CDR1 and CDR2: SGHNT and YYREEE (reference sequence). Written as DNA, the CDR3 is TGTGCCAGCAGCTTGGACAGGAACCTTGGCTACACCTTC. This codes for CASSLDRNLGYTF.

The CDR3 loop reads CASRKTGDTNTEAFF. The CDR3 nucleotides read TGCGCCAGCAGGAAGACAGGGGACACGAACACTGAAGCTTTCTTT. The V gene is TRBV5-1, the J gene TRBJ1-1, with 8 nucleotides matching TRBD1. CDR1 is SGHRS and CDR2 is YFSETQ in the germline V gene. The CDR3 totals 15 residues. J lost 1 base, V lost 5 bases, and 7 bases had no gene match.

This clone was seen a few times. The chain couples TRBV10-1 to TRBJ2-7, with D possibly being TRBD1 (5 bases). V was trimmed by 4 bases and J by 11 bases, leaving 18 bases between them. Germline CDR1 and CDR2: WNHNN and SYGVQD (reference sequence). The CDR3 has 13 residues. The CDR3 loop is CASSVSKGASEYF. CDR3 in DNA: TGCGCCAGCAGTGTCTCAAAAGGGGCAAGTGAGTACTTC.

The CDR3 spells CASRTSGTDTQYF. DNA for the CDR3: TGTGCCAGTAGGACTAGCGGAACAGATACGCAGTATTTT. The chain uses TRBV19 and TRBJ2-3, with 9 bases fitting TRBD2. Germline values: CDR1 LNHDA, CDR2 SQIVND (reference sequence). V was pared by 6 bases and J by 3 bases, with 1 base of the junction left unmatched. The CDR3 loop spans 13 amino acids.

V usage is TRBV20-1 and J usage is TRBJ1-2; no firm D call. The CDR3 loop spans 11 amino acids. The germline V and J ends were trimmed by 7 bases and 4 bases, with 10 bases remaining between them. The V gene's germline CDR1 is DFQATT and CDR2 SNEGSKA (reference sequence). CDR3 in amino acids: CSVPPSYGYTF. In DNA, the CDR3 is TGCAGTGTTCCCCCCAGCTATGGCTACACCTTC.

The chain has TRBV6-5 and TRBJ2-1; a weak D match, TRBD1 (6 bases). The V end lost 6 bases, the J end lost 7 bases, and 7 bases lay between the germline ends. This CDR3 is 11 amino acids long. The V gene's germline CDR1 is MNHEY and CDR2 SVGAGI. The CDR3, as DNA: TGTGCCAGCAGACAGGGTAATGAGCAGTTCTTC. It encodes CASRQGNEQFF.